The text below deals with one TCR beta chain. Random-hexamer reverse transcription was applied to roughly 0.5 to 1 ug RNA. TCRdb reprocessed the immunoSEQ multiplex PCR reads with MiXCR, giving one entry per CDR3 protein. Of approximately 190,000 distinct CDR3 sequences in the sample, approximately 94% are singletons; the top ten hold 0.075% to 0.1%. The data were obtained in a study of CD8 T cells in Susac syndrome. Germline loops: CDR1 SEHNR, CDR2 FQNEAQ (reference sequence). J lost 5 bases, V lost 4 bases, and 13 bases had no gene match. This CDR3 is built from 16 residues. The sequence came from a human donor with Susac syndrome. V usage is TRBV7-9 and J usage is TRBJ1-2, with 7 positions matching TRBD1. Sample: CD4+ T cells from PBMCs. CDR3 amino acids: CASSSYIGQAWYGYTF. CDR3 coding DNA: TGTGCCAGCAGCTCGTACATCGGACAGGCATGGTATGGCTACACCTTC. Combining the CDR3 with reference TRBV7-9 and TRBJ1-2 gives the whole variable domain DTGVSQNPRHKITKRGQNVTFRCDPISEHNRLYWYRQTLGQGPEFLTYFQNEAQLEKSRLLSDRFSAERPKGSFSTLEIQRTEQGDSAMYLCASSSYIGQAWYGYTFGSGTRLTVV.